The clone carrying this TCR beta chain came up once. This specimen belongs to a study of blood T cell repertoires in COVID-19. CDR1 WSHSY and CDR2 SAAADI come from the germline V gene. CDR3 size: 15 residues. Germline trimming cut 3 bases from V and 3 bases from J; bases unmatched to any gene: 1. Sequencing was performed with immunoSEQ multiplex PCR; in TCRdb, only in-frame clones are kept and a portion is missing. The sample lists about 320,000 clones, over 85% occurring once. V is TRBV10-2 and J is TRBJ2-2; 10 nucleotides line up with TRBD2. This sequence originates from a woman aged 25 to 39 with COVID-19, enrolled during active disease. Sequences were obtained from peripheral blood. The chain's CDR3 is CASSELAGYTGELFF. CDR3 in DNA: TGCGCCAGCAGTGAACTAGCGGGGTACACCGGGGAGCTGTTTTTT.